Included here is one T cell receptor (beta chain) sequence, with context. What it recognizes is unknown. The source of the sample is a study of cytomegalovirus exposure and HLA in healthy donors. Overall study results and limits: Later analysis identified several of the most significant clusters that appeared linked to common viral pathogens.

This PCR relied on a set of 60 Vbeta primers and 13 Jbeta primers. Sequenced by immunoSEQ multiplex PCR; TCRdb stores in-frame clones only, minus some. There are 150,000 to 200,000 clones in the sample; around 72% occur only once, and less than 1.5% lies in the top ten. The CDR3 length is 16 residues. Germline V gene sequence: CDR1 LGHNA, CDR2 YSLEER. The V and J ends lost 4 bases and 5 bases, in that order; junction bases with no gene match: 13. The receptor was isolated from a man over 45 in good health and CMV-seronegative. V and J are TRBV4-3 and TRBJ2-5; 7 bases align to TRBD2. The sample consisted of PBMCs. The CDR3 coding sequence is TGCGCCAGCAGCCCCCTTGGAGCGGGGTCGGGCGAGACCCAGTACTTC. Its protein is CASSPLGAGSGETQYF.